The clone carrying this TCR beta chain came up once. These data belong to a study of T cell clones after liver transplantation. Study at large: Samples came from ITN030ST, which attempted immunosuppression withdrawal within 2 years of liver transplantation. TCRbeta sequencing after a pre-transplant mixed lymphocyte reaction identified graft-donor-reactive clones, later tracked in post-transplant blood. Three of the eight recipients were HCV-positive; the rest had non-autoimmune, non-viral transplant indications.

Germline CDR1 reads SQVTM; CDR2 reads ANQGSEA. The CDR3 totals 13 residues. Trimming pared 4 bases from V and 5 bases from J, leaving 14 bases between. CD3+CD4+ and CD3+CD8+ cells were FACS-sorted from thawed unstimulated PBMCs. Clones were read by immunoSEQ multiplex PCR, and TCRdb kept only the in-frame ones, dropping some. The sample comprises some 59,000 clones, approximately 77% of which are singletons, and more than 7.5% rests with the top ten. This TCR derives from a human patient who received a liver transplant. Some T cells may be the graft donor's. The sample here was CD4+ T cells from blood, taken at the 22-month timepoint. The chain has TRBV29-1 and TRBJ2-5, with D perhaps matching TRBD1 (5 bases). The CDR3 sequence is CSVGSGLGETQYF. CDR3 coding DNA: TGCAGCGTTGGGTCAGGGTTAGGGGAGACCCAGTACTTC. Drawing the rest from reference TRBV29-1 and TRBJ2-5, the complete variable domain is SAVISQKPSRDICQRGTSLTIQCQVDSQVTMMFWYRQQPGQSLTLIATANQGSEATYESGFVIDKFPISRPNLTFSTLTVSNMSPEDSSIYLCSVGSGLGETQYFGPGTRLLVL.